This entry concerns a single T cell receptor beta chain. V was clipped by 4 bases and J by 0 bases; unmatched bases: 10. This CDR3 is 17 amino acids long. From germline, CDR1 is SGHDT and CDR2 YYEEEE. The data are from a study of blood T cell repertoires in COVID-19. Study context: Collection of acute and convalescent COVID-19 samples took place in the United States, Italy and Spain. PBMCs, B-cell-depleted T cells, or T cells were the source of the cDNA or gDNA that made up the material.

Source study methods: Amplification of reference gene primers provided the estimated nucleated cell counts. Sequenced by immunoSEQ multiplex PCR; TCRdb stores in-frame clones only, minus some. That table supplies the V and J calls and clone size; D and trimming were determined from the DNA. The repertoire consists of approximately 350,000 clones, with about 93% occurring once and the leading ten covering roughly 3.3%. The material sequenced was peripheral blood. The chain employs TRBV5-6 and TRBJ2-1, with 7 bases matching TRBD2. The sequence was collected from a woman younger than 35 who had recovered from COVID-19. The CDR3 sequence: CASSPPGEGNSYNEQFF. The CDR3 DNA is TGTGCCAGCAGCCCTCCGGGGGAGGGTAACTCCTACAATGAGCAGTTCTTC.